The 27 T cell receptor beta chains reported below all come from one sample, sequenced in a study of breast tumors, draining lymph nodes, adjacent tissues. Axillary draining lymph nodes of breast cancer patients supplied the node samples. TCRdb re-called the multiplex PCR reads with MiXCR, one entry per CDR3 protein. The table has around 230,000 distinct CDR3 sequences, roughly 32% seen once. The material sequenced was axillary lymph node tissue. Receptors originate from a female donor with breast cancer. Some clones in this sample may be carry-over from other donors' samples.

This clonotype was counted at least ten times. V is TRBV29-1 and J is TRBJ2-5, with TRBD2 identical over 9 bases. The CDR3 length is 12 residues. Per germline, CDR1 SQVTM and CDR2 ANQGSEA. V was pared by 7 bases and J by 2 bases, with 2 bases of the junction left unmatched. The CDR3 DNA follows: TGCAGCGCTAGCGGGAATCAAGAGACCCAGTACTTC. It translates to CSASGNQETQYF.

This clonotype was picked up many times. The V gene is TRBV12-5, the J gene TRBJ1-2, with D uncertain. Between the trimmed V and J ends, which lost 3 bases and 10 bases, there was a span of 15 bases. The germline gives CDR1 LGHNT, CDR2 FRNRAP. The CDR3 covers 13 residues. CDR3 sequence reads: CASGLRGQEDYTF. The DNA of the CDR3 is TGTGCTAGTGGTTTAAGAGGCCAAGAAGACTACACCTTC.

This clonotype occurred many times. This rearrangement joins TRBV3-1 to TRBJ2-5; 11 bases are a match to TRBD1. Germline CDR1 reads LGHDT; CDR2 reads YNNKEL (reference sequence). The V gene end was trimmed by 4 bases and the J gene end by 5 bases; junction bases not matched to a gene: 12. The CDR3 has 17 amino acids. The CDR3 sequence is CASSRDPGTGGSETQYF. The CDR3 coding sequence is TGTGCCAGCAGCCGTGATCCCGGGACAGGGGGTTCGGAGACCCAGTACTTC.

Worth noting for this clonotype: Relative to the germline gene, one junction end is altered; a read error may explain this. This chain links TRBV7-3 with TRBJ2-2, with a weak D call TRBD2 (5 bases). This CDR3 comprises 13 residues. Germline V lookup: CDR1 SGHTA, CDR2 FQGTGA. The CDR3, as DNA: TGTGCCAGCAGCTTAATCATCACCGGGGAGCTGTTCTTT. This encodes CASSLIITGELFF.

This chain links TRBV20-1 with TRBJ1-3, with a possible D match to TRBD1 (6 bases). Trimming took 5 bases from V and 0 from J, leaving 11 bases between them. CDR3 size: 14 residues. Per germline, CDR1 DFQATT and CDR2 SNEGSKA (reference sequence). The CDR3 spells CSAETGHSGNTIYF. Written as DNA, the CDR3 is TGCAGTGCTGAGACGGGACACTCTGGAAACACCATATATTTT.

This clonotype was counted between two and nine times. The chain couples TRBV28 to TRBJ2-4; TRBD2 matches 8 bases. Germline CDR1 is MDHEN and CDR2 is SYDVKM. Trimming cost V 2 bases and J 6 bases; bases outside gene matches: 3. The CDR3 spans 14 residues. The CDR3 DNA reads as TGTGCCAGCAGTTTAATTGCGGGAGGAAACATTCAGTACTTC. Translated: CASSLIAGGNIQYF. The full variable domain, completed using reference TRBV28 and TRBJ2-4, is DVKVTQSSRYLVKRTGEKVFLECVQDMDHENMFWYRQDPGLGLRLIYFSYDVKMKEKGDIPEGYSVSREKKERFSLILESASTNQTSMYLCASSLIAGGNIQYFGAGTRLSVL.

This clonotype was counted many times. V usage is TRBV12-3 or TRBV12-4 and J usage is TRBJ2-5, with a weak D call TRBD1 (6 bases). This CDR3 comprises 14 residues. Trimming pared 0 bases from V and 4 bases from J, leaving 9 bases between. The CDR3 DNA is TGTGCCAGCAGTTTAGCGCAGGGGCGAGAGACCCAGTACTTC. Translated: CASSLAQGRETQYF.

The V call is TRBV2, the J call TRBJ2-1; TRBD2 might be the D (6 bases). The germline V gene has CDR1 SNHLY and CDR2 FYNNEI. Trimming stripped 7 bases from V and 10 bases from J, with 14 bases between. The CDR3 sequence is 12 residues long. The CDR3 sequence is CASTGSFGEQFF. The CDR3 DNA sequence: TGTGCCAGCACCGGGAGTTTTGGGGAGCAGTTCTTC. Full variable domain (missing parts from reference TRBV2 and TRBJ2-1): EPEVTQTPSHQVTQMGQEVILRCVPISNHLYFYWYRQILGQKVEFLVSFYNNEISEKSEIFDDQFSVERPDGSNFTLKIRSTKLEDSAMYFCASTGSFGEQFFGPGTRLTVL.

This clonotype was counted at least ten times. A junction end diverges from the germline sequence, so it may reflect a read error. V is TRBV20-1 and J is TRBJ2-4; 7 bases map to TRBD1. The CDR3 has 15 residues. Germline loops: CDR1 DFQATT, CDR2 SNEGSKA (reference sequence). In DNA, the CDR3 is TGCAGTGCTGGAGACAGGGCGAGGGCCAAAAACATTCAGTACTTC. Translation: CSAGDRARAKNIQYF.

In its sample, this clonotype was seen a few times. The chain joins TRBV7-2 to TRBJ1-5, with 8 bases matching TRBD1. CDR3 length equals 14 residues. Losses at the gene ends were 3 bases for V and 5 bases for J; bases not matched to a gene: 3. Germline lookup yields CDR1 SGHTA and CDR2 FQGNSA. CDR3 DNA: TGTGCCAGCAGCTTCAAGACAGGGGATCAGCCCCAGCATTTT. Translation gives CASSFKTGDQPQHF. The variable domain in full, with the rest retrieved from reference TRBV7-2 and TRBJ1-5, is GAGVSQSPSNKVTEKGKDVELRCDPISGHTALYWYRQSLGQGLEFLIYFQGNSAPDKSGLPSDRFSAERTGGSVSTLTIQRTQQEDSAVYLCASSFKTGDQPQHFGDGTRLSIL.

The rearrangement links TRBV7-2 to TRBJ2-7; 8 bases are shared with TRBD2. The CDR3 is 15 residues long. The trim removed 3 bases at V and 6 bases at J, leaving 10 bases unmatched. CDR1 is SGHTA and CDR2 is FQGNSA in the germline V gene. As DNA, the CDR3 is TGTGCCAGCAGCTTGGGCCGCGGGAGGAACTTCGAGCAGTACTTC. Amino acid sequence: CASSLGRGRNFEQYF.

Many counts were recorded for this clonotype. A clone one base away is much larger, so this may be a read error. This chain joins TRBV29-1 and TRBJ2-3, with 8 bases fitting TRBD2. Germline CDR1 and CDR2: SQVTM and ANQGSEA. This CDR3 comprises 14 residues. DNA for the CDR3: TGCAGCGTTGCGGGGGGGGGGTTCACAGATGCGCAGTATTTT. Translating it yields CSVAGGGFTDAQYF.

This clonotype was seen at least ten times. J is TRBJ2-3 and V is TRBV20-1; no clear D. The V gene lost 5 bases and the J gene lost 2 bases, with 5 bases spanning the gap. The CDR3 sequence is 11 residues long. Germline CDR1 is DFQATT and CDR2 is SNEGSKA (reference sequence). The CDR3 sequence is CSASLTDTQYF. CDR3 nucleotides: TGCAGTGCTTCCCTCACAGATACGCAGTATTTT.

The CDR3 loop is CASSPLDRVIGTPNYGYTF. CDR3 in DNA: TGTGCCAGCTCACCACTCGACAGGGTCATAGGCACCCCCAACTATGGCTACACCTTC. This chain joins TRBV11-3 and TRBJ1-2; 7 bases match TRBD1. Germline trimming cut 8 bases from V and 2 bases from J; bases unmatched to any gene: 23. This CDR3 has 19 residues. Germline loops: CDR1 SGHNT, CDR2 YENEEA.

This clonotype appeared a few times. J is TRBJ2-1 and V is TRBV6-5; 14 bases are shared with TRBD2. V was pared by 5 bases and J by 6 bases, with 6 bases of the junction left unmatched. Per germline, CDR1 MNHEY and CDR2 SVGAGI. The CDR3 covers 16 residues. CDR3: CASSPGLAGVGNEQFF. The CDR3 nucleotides read TGTGCCAGCAGTCCGGGACTAGCGGGAGTAGGCAATGAGCAGTTCTTC.

This clonotype was detected only a few times. This may be a read error: a much more frequent sequence differs by one nucleotide. The chain uses TRBV11-2 and TRBJ2-7; 10 nucleotides agree with TRBD2. Losses at the gene ends were 4 bases for V and 4 bases for J; bases not matched to a gene: 10. Germline V CDR1 and CDR2: SGHAT, FQNNGV. This CDR3 contains 16 residues. The CDR3 DNA sequence: TGTGCCAGCAGCTCCACTAGCGGGACGGCCTCTTACGAGCAGTACTTC. It is translated as CASSSTSGTASYEQYF.

The V gene is TRBV5-8, the J gene TRBJ1-1, with D possibly matching TRBD1 (5 bases). Germline assignment: CDR1 SGHTS and CDR2 YDEGEE. This CDR3 has 13 amino acids. Trimming pared 4 bases from V and 9 bases from J, leaving 16 bases between. This CDR3 reads CASSRKRGEKAFF. The DNA for the CDR3 is TGTGCCAGCAGCCGCAAGAGGGGAGAGAAAGCTTTCTTT.

This clonotype was counted at least ten times. The rearrangement joins TRBV18 to TRBJ2-5; 11 bases match TRBD2. Germline CDR1 reads KGHSH; CDR2 reads LQKENI. The length of the CDR3 is 15 residues. Germline trimming cut 1 base from V and 5 bases from J; bases unmatched to any gene: 3. The CDR3 loop is CASSPQLAGVETQYF. DNA of the CDR3: TGTGCCAGCTCACCACAACTAGCGGGAGTCGAGACCCAGTACTTC.

This clonotype was recorded many times. Here the CDR3 reads CAISDPGVAYNEQFF. The CDR3 DNA sequence: TGTGCCATCAGTGACCCGGGAGTAGCATACAATGAGCAGTTCTTC. The chain employs TRBV10-3 and TRBJ2-1; D possibly corresponds to TRBD2 (6 bases). Germline lookup yields CDR1 ENHRY and CDR2 SYGVKD. Trimming removed 3 bases at V and 4 bases at J, with 13 bases between. This CDR3 spans 15 amino acids.

This clonotype was recorded many times. The chain combines TRBV3-1 with TRBJ2-1; D ambiguous. V lost 4 bases to trimming and J lost 0 bases, with 10 bases between them. CDR3 length: 15 amino acids. Germline CDR1 reads LGHDT; CDR2 reads YNNKEL (reference sequence). For the CDR3, the DNA is TGTGCCAGCAGCCTAGACTCCAGCTCCTACAATGAGCAGTTCTTC. Residues: CASSLDSSSYNEQFF.

The chain combines TRBV19 with TRBJ1-6; a weak D match, TRBD1 (6 bases). The germline gives CDR1 LNHDA, CDR2 SQIVND (reference sequence). Trimming pared 5 bases from V and 10 bases from J, leaving 18 bases between. CDR3 length: 15 amino acids. CDR3 amino acids: CASSAEGVIDSPLHF. As DNA, the CDR3 is TGTGCCAGTAGTGCCGAGGGGGTTATAGACTCACCCCTCCACTTT.

The chain employs TRBV10-3 and TRBJ2-2; D is undetermined. V was trimmed by 3 bases and J by 11 bases, leaving 19 bases between them. From germline, CDR1 is ENHRY and CDR2 SYGVKD. The CDR3 consists of 15 residues. CDR3 sequence: CAISELEQSYNELFF. The CDR3 DNA follows: TGTGCCATCAGTGAATTGGAACAATCCTACAATGAGCTGTTTTTT.

This clonotype was detected ten times or more. V and J are TRBV5-6 and TRBJ2-7, with D unresolved. Germline V CDR1 and CDR2: SGHDT, YYEEEE. The CDR3 contains 8 residues. V lost 7 bases to trimming and J lost 9 bases, with 5 bases between them. The CDR3 sequence: CASVGQYF. For the CDR3, the DNA is TGTGCCAGCGTTGGGCAGTACTTC.

This clonotype has ten or more counts. The gene calls are TRBV18 and TRBJ1-4; 8 bases match TRBD1. In germline, CDR1 is KGHSH, CDR2 LQKENI. The junction had 3 bases not matched to a gene; V was cut back by 3 bases and J by 0 bases. CDR3 length: 16 residues. The CDR3 coding sequence is TGTGCCAGCTCACCGACGGACAGGGCAACTAATGAAAAACTGTTTTTT. Translating gives CASSPTDRATNEKLFF.

The V and J genes are TRBV29-1 and TRBJ2-5; D perhaps matches TRBD1 (6 bases). Germline CDR1 SQVTM, CDR2 ANQGSEA. The CDR3 contains 12 residues. Trimming shortened V by 7 bases and J by 1 base, and 10 bases separated the two germline ends. CDR3 sequence (DNA): TGCAGCGGACAGGACCGCCAAGAGACCCAGTACTTC. Residues: CSGQDRQETQYF. Combining the CDR3 with reference TRBV29-1 and TRBJ2-5 gives the whole variable domain SAVISQKPSRDICQRGTSLTIQCQVDSQVTMMFWYRQQPGQSLTLIATANQGSEATYESGFVIDKFPISRPNLTFSTLTVSNMSPEDSSIYLCSGQDRQETQYFGPGTRLLVL.

This clonotype was found many times. The J gene is TRBJ1-4, the V gene TRBV19; D possibly corresponds to TRBD1 (6 bases). The CDR3 has 15 amino acids. From germline, CDR1 is LNHDA and CDR2 SQIVND (reference sequence). Trimming removed 5 bases at V and 3 bases at J, with 13 bases between. CDR3 sequence (DNA): TGTGCCAGTAGTTTTTCGACAGGCTCTAATGAAAAACTGTTTTTT. Protein sequence: CASSFSTGSNEKLFF.

This clonotype was observed at least ten times. The chain combines TRBV18 with TRBJ2-5; the D is unclear. Germline lookup yields CDR1 KGHSH and CDR2 LQKENI. Trimming pared 3 bases from V and 0 bases from J, leaving 8 bases between. The CDR3 spans 14 residues. This CDR3 is CASSPRQNQETQYF. CDR3 DNA: TGTGCCAGCTCACCGCGGCAGAACCAAGAGACCCAGTACTTC.